This is a list of T cell receptor beta chains from one sample in a study of shared clonotypes between healthy human individuals. Repertoires were generated with immunoSEQ multiplex PCR, while TCRdb's copy carries only in-frame clones and drops some. The data contain 700,000 to 950,000 clones, around 96% of them singletons. The sequenced sample was naive CD8+ T cells sorted from blood. The source of these receptors is a young man in good health. Both conserved end residues are part of each CDR3. A D gene is named only where the DNA matches it firmly. The size of a clone is reported for some rows only, either as once, few or many, or as a class for expanded clones.

j_call: TRBJ2-1; clone_size: NA; d_call: NA; v_call: TRBV7-9; cdr3_aa: CASSSPQYNEQFF; cdr3_nt: TGTGCCAGCAGCTCTCCTCAGTACAATGAGCAGTTCTTC
j_call: TRBJ2-1; clone_size: NA; d_call: NA; v_call: TRBV5-1; cdr3_aa: CASSPGQGTFYNEQFF; cdr3_nt: TGCGCCAGCAGCCCGGGCCAGGGAACCTTCTACAATGAGCAGTTCTTC
j_call: TRBJ1-2; clone_size: NA; d_call: TRBD1; v_call: TRBV6-1; cdr3_aa: CASSGDSLQGTF; cdr3_nt: TGTGCCAGCAGTGGAGACTCCTTACAGGGGACCTTC
j_call: TRBJ2-2; clone_size: NA; d_call: NA; v_call: TRBV6-5; cdr3_aa: CASSKTLGVTGELFF; cdr3_nt: TGTGCCAGCAGTAAAACCCTGGGAGTCACCGGGGAGCTGTTTTTT
j_call: TRBJ1-3; clone_size: NA; d_call: NA; v_call: TRBV5-6; cdr3_aa: CASSSDDIGNTIYF; cdr3_nt: TGTGCCAGCAGCTCGGATGACATTGGAAACACCATATATTTT
j_call: TRBJ2-3; clone_size: once; d_call: NA; v_call: TRBV19; cdr3_aa: CASSSRGPTSSDTQYF; cdr3_nt: TGTGCCAGTAGCTCCCGGGGCCCGACTAGTTCGGATACGCAGTATTTT
j_call: TRBJ2-7; clone_size: NA; d_call: NA; v_call: TRBV5-8; cdr3_aa: CASRMGSSYEQYF; cdr3_nt: TGTGCCAGCAGAATGGGTAGCTCCTACGAGCAGTACTTC
j_call: TRBJ2-5; clone_size: NA; d_call: NA; v_call: TRBV20-1; cdr3_aa: CRGRKGETQYF; cdr3_nt: TGCAGGGGCCGGAAAGGGGAGACCCAGTACTTC
j_call: TRBJ1-1; clone_size: NA; d_call: NA; v_call: TRBV29-1; cdr3_aa: CSVVGAEDTEAFF; cdr3_nt: TGCAGCGTAGTCGGGGCGGAGGACACTGAAGCTTTCTTT
j_call: TRBJ2-1; clone_size: NA; d_call: NA; v_call: TRBV28; cdr3_aa: CASSSYNEQFF; cdr3_nt: TGTGCCAGCAGTTCGTACAATGAGCAGTTCTTC
j_call: TRBJ2-1; clone_size: NA; d_call: NA; v_call: TRBV7-9; cdr3_aa: CASSLGGPNEQFF; cdr3_nt: TGTGCCAGCAGCTTAGGCGGGCCCAATGAGCAGTTCTTC
j_call: TRBJ2-5; clone_size: NA; d_call: TRBD1; v_call: TRBV7-9; cdr3_aa: CASSFGRTGSGQETQYF; cdr3_nt: TGTGCCAGCAGCTTTGGAAGGACAGGGAGCGGCCAAGAGACCCAGTACTTC
j_call: TRBJ2-7; clone_size: NA; d_call: NA; v_call: TRBV13; cdr3_aa: CASSLDGDHEQYF; cdr3_nt: TGTGCCAGCAGCTTAGACGGAGACCACGAGCAGTACTTC
j_call: TRBJ2-1; clone_size: NA; d_call: NA; v_call: TRBV27; cdr3_aa: CASSPRYNEQFF; cdr3_nt: TGTGCCAGCAGTCCCCGATACAATGAGCAGTTCTTC
j_call: TRBJ2-7; clone_size: NA; d_call: NA; v_call: TRBV7-8; cdr3_aa: CASSLELAGTYEQYF; cdr3_nt: TGTGCCAGCAGCTTAGAGTTAGCAGGTACCTACGAGCAGTACTTC
j_call: TRBJ2-7; clone_size: NA; d_call: TRBD1; v_call: TRBV9; cdr3_aa: CASSSGTVGYEQYF; cdr3_nt: TGTGCCAGCAGCTCCGGGACAGTTGGGTACGAGCAGTACTTC
j_call: TRBJ2-7; clone_size: NA; d_call: NA; v_call: TRBV11-2; cdr3_aa: CASSYGAGYEQYF; cdr3_nt: TGTGCCAGCAGCTATGGCGCCGGCTACGAGCAGTACTTC
j_call: TRBJ2-3; clone_size: NA; d_call: TRBD1; v_call: TRBV7-7; cdr3_aa: CASSLGDRVTDTQYF; cdr3_nt: TGTGCTAGCAGCTTAGGGGACAGGGTAACAGATACGCAGTATTTT
j_call: TRBJ2-7; clone_size: NA; d_call: TRBD1; v_call: TRBV5-5; cdr3_aa: CASSFPGTDYEQYF; cdr3_nt: TGTGCCAGCAGCTTCCCCGGGACAGACTACGAGCAGTACTTC
j_call: TRBJ2-7; clone_size: NA; d_call: TRBD2; v_call: TRBV5-5; cdr3_aa: CASSFGTSGYEQYF; cdr3_nt: TGTGCCAGCAGCTTTGGGACTAGCGGATACGAGCAGTACTTC
j_call: TRBJ2-3; clone_size: few; d_call: NA; v_call: TRBV6-1; cdr3_aa: CASSSAGGGPDTQYF; cdr3_nt: TGTGCCAGCAGTTCGGCCGGCGGGGGCCCAGATACGCAGTATTTT
j_call: TRBJ2-1; clone_size: NA; d_call: NA; v_call: TRBV9; cdr3_aa: CASSVEGYEQFF; cdr3_nt: TGTGCCAGCAGCGTCGAGGGATATGAGCAGTTCTTC
j_call: TRBJ2-1; clone_size: few; d_call: TRBD1; v_call: TRBV5-1; cdr3_aa: CASSRDRGDEQFF; cdr3_nt: TGCGCCAGCAGCAGGGACAGGGGGGATGAGCAGTTCTTC
j_call: TRBJ2-1; clone_size: NA; d_call: TRBD2; v_call: TRBV7-9; cdr3_aa: CASSDGTSGTIYNEQFF; cdr3_nt: TGTGCCAGCAGCGACGGGACTAGCGGGACTATCTACAATGAGCAGTTCTTC
j_call: TRBJ1-2; clone_size: NA; d_call: NA; v_call: TRBV5-4; cdr3_aa: CASSLAGTYYGYTF; cdr3_nt: TGTGCCAGCAGCTTGGCCGGGACATATTATGGCTACACCTTC
j_call: TRBJ2-7; clone_size: NA; d_call: TRBD1; v_call: TRBV6-1; cdr3_aa: CASSDPGQGHYEQYF; cdr3_nt: TGTGCCAGCAGTGACCCGGGACAGGGGCACTACGAGCAGTACTTC
j_call: TRBJ1-1; clone_size: NA; d_call: NA; v_call: TRBV5-1; cdr3_aa: CASSLGMTANTEAFF; cdr3_nt: TGCGCCAGCAGCTTGGGAATGACAGCGAACACTGAAGCTTTCTTT
j_call: TRBJ2-3; clone_size: NA; d_call: TRBD1; v_call: TRBV5-8; cdr3_aa: CASSLGTGDYTDTQYF; cdr3_nt: TGTGCCAGCAGCTTAGGGACAGGGGACTACACAGATACGCAGTATTTT
j_call: TRBJ1-1; clone_size: NA; d_call: TRBD1; v_call: TRBV6-5; cdr3_aa: CASGQTGLNTEAFF; cdr3_nt: TGTGCCAGCGGGCAGACAGGGTTGAACACTGAAGCTTTCTTT
j_call: TRBJ2-3; clone_size: NA; d_call: TRBD2; v_call: TRBV11-2; cdr3_aa: CASSHRTSGSTDTQYF; cdr3_nt: TGTGCCAGCAGCCACCGGACTAGCGGGAGTACAGATACGCAGTATTTT
j_call: TRBJ1-1; clone_size: NA; d_call: TRBD1; v_call: TRBV27; cdr3_aa: CATSGQGRRTEAFF; cdr3_nt: TGTGCCACCTCGGGACAGGGTAGGCGGACTGAAGCTTTCTTT
j_call: TRBJ2-7; clone_size: NA; d_call: NA; v_call: TRBV5-1; cdr3_aa: CASSPIQRQDYSYEQYF; cdr3_nt: TGCGCCAGCAGCCCAATACAACGACAGGACTACTCCTACGAGCAGTACTTC
j_call: TRBJ1-5; clone_size: NA; d_call: NA; v_call: TRBV19; cdr3_aa: CASRTFGNQPQHF; cdr3_nt: TGTGCCAGTAGGACGTTCGGCAATCAGCCCCAGCATTTT
j_call: TRBJ1-1; clone_size: NA; d_call: NA; v_call: TRBV6-5; cdr3_aa: CASSRDDTEAFF; cdr3_nt: TGTGCCAGCAGCCGGGATGACACTGAAGCTTTCTTT
j_call: TRBJ2-1; clone_size: NA; d_call: NA; v_call: TRBV9; cdr3_aa: CASSGEMRILNEQFF; cdr3_nt: TGTGCCAGCAGCGGAGAGATGAGGATTCTAAATGAGCAGTTCTTC
j_call: TRBJ2-5; clone_size: once; d_call: NA; v_call: TRBV10-3; cdr3_aa: CAISDPRVGVGETQYF; cdr3_nt: TGTGCCATCAGTGACCCCAGGGTTGGGGTCGGAGAGACCCAGTACTTC
j_call: TRBJ2-3; clone_size: NA; d_call: NA; v_call: TRBV27; cdr3_aa: CASSLLRTLSTDTQYF; cdr3_nt: TGTGCCAGCAGTCTACTCCGGACACTTTCCACAGATACGCAGTATTTT
j_call: TRBJ2-1; clone_size: NA; d_call: NA; v_call: TRBV25-1; cdr3_aa: CASSPTTARGVDNEQFF; cdr3_nt: TGTGCCAGCAGCCCGACTACCGCCAGGGGGGTGGACAATGAGCAGTTCTTC
j_call: TRBJ1-2; clone_size: NA; d_call: NA; v_call: TRBV29-1; cdr3_aa: CSVEGRYYGYTF; cdr3_nt: TGCAGCGTTGAGGGGCGGTACTATGGCTACACCTTC
j_call: TRBJ2-7; clone_size: NA; d_call: NA; v_call: TRBV19; cdr3_aa: CASSMGANEQYF; cdr3_nt: TGTGCCAGTAGTATGGGAGCGAACGAGCAGTACTTC
j_call: TRBJ1-5; clone_size: NA; d_call: NA; v_call: TRBV5-6; cdr3_aa: CASSLSDSGNQPQHF; cdr3_nt: TGTGCCAGCAGCTTGAGCGACAGTGGCAATCAGCCCCAGCATTTT
j_call: TRBJ2-7; clone_size: NA; d_call: NA; v_call: TRBV6-6; cdr3_aa: CASTAAGIVYEQYF; cdr3_nt: TGTGCCAGCACGGCGGCAGGGATCGTTTACGAGCAGTACTTC
j_call: TRBJ1-5; clone_size: NA; d_call: NA; v_call: TRBV6-1; cdr3_aa: CASSAVPGGYQPQHF; cdr3_nt: TGTGCCAGCAGTGCCGTCCCGGGGGGGTATCAGCCCCAGCATTTT
j_call: TRBJ1-4; clone_size: NA; d_call: NA; v_call: TRBV7-9; cdr3_aa: CASSLPGRANEKLFF; cdr3_nt: TGTGCCAGCAGCTTACCCGGTCGGGCTAATGAAAAACTGTTTTTT
j_call: TRBJ2-5; clone_size: NA; d_call: TRBD1; v_call: TRBV4-1; cdr3_aa: CASSQGQLGGETQYF; cdr3_nt: TGCGCCAGCAGCCAGGGACAGCTCGGTGGGGAGACCCAGTACTTC
j_call: TRBJ2-2; clone_size: NA; d_call: TRBD1; v_call: TRBV6-6; cdr3_aa: CASSYRTGTDTGELFF; cdr3_nt: TGTGCCAGCAGTTACCGGACAGGGACGGACACCGGGGAGCTGTTTTTT
j_call: TRBJ2-3; clone_size: NA; d_call: NA; v_call: TRBV5-6; cdr3_aa: CASSFAPGADTQYF; cdr3_nt: TGTGCCAGCAGCTTTGCACCAGGGGCAGATACGCAGTATTTT
j_call: TRBJ1-2; clone_size: NA; d_call: NA; v_call: TRBV7-9; cdr3_aa: CASSLALAPNYGYTF; cdr3_nt: TGTGCCAGCAGCTTAGCGCTGGCACCTAACTATGGCTACACCTTC
j_call: TRBJ2-1; clone_size: once; d_call: NA; v_call: TRBV10-3; cdr3_aa: CAIGYGSNNEQFF; cdr3_nt: TGTGCGATCGGTTACGGGAGCAACAATGAGCAGTTCTTC
j_call: TRBJ2-1; clone_size: NA; d_call: NA; v_call: TRBV7-9; cdr3_aa: CASSLVPSSYNEQFF; cdr3_nt: TGTGCCAGCAGCTTAGTCCCCAGCTCCTACAATGAGCAGTTCTTC
j_call: TRBJ2-2; clone_size: NA; d_call: TRBD2; v_call: TRBV7-9; cdr3_aa: CASSLVGGSLPTGELFF; cdr3_nt: TGTGCCAGCAGCTTAGTTGGCGGGAGCCTCCCCACCGGGGAGCTGTTTTTT
j_call: TRBJ2-7; clone_size: once; d_call: NA; v_call: TRBV7-9; cdr3_aa: CASSQDGSYEQYF; cdr3_nt: TGTGCCAGCAGCCAGGACGGGAGCTACGAGCAGTACTTC
j_call: TRBJ2-2; clone_size: NA; d_call: NA; v_call: TRBV10-3; cdr3_aa: CAISEGGTATGELFF; cdr3_nt: TGTGCCATCAGTGAGGGAGGGACTGCCACCGGGGAGCTGTTTTTT
j_call: TRBJ2-3; clone_size: NA; d_call: NA; v_call: TRBV15; cdr3_aa: CATSRDFAGQGKLTDTQYF; cdr3_nt: TGTGCCACCAGCAGAGATTTCGCTGGGCAGGGTAAACTCACAGATACGCAGTATTTT
j_call: TRBJ2-5; clone_size: NA; d_call: NA; v_call: TRBV27; cdr3_aa: CASSLSGVGETQYF; cdr3_nt: TGTGCCAGCAGTCTCTCAGGGGTAGGAGAGACCCAGTACTTC
j_call: TRBJ2-1; clone_size: NA; d_call: NA; v_call: TRBV6-1; cdr3_aa: CASNTDDYNEQFF; cdr3_nt: TGTGCCAGCAATACGGATGACTACAATGAGCAGTTCTTC
j_call: TRBJ2-7; clone_size: NA; d_call: TRBD2; v_call: TRBV19; cdr3_aa: CASKLRGEKYEQYF; cdr3_nt: TGTGCCAGTAAACTCCGGGGGGAGAAATACGAGCAGTACTTC